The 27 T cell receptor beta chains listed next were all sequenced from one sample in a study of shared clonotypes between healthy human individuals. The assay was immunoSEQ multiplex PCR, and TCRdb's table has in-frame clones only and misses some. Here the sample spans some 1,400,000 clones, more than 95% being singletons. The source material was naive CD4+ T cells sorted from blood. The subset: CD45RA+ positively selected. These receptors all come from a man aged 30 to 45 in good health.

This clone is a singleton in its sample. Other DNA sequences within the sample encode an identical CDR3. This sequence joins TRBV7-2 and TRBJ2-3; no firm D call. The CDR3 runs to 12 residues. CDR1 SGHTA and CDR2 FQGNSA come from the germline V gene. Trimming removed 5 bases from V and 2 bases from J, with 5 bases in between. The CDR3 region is CASSLDTDTQYF. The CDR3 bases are TGTGCCAGCAGCCTGGACACAGATACGCAGTATTTT.

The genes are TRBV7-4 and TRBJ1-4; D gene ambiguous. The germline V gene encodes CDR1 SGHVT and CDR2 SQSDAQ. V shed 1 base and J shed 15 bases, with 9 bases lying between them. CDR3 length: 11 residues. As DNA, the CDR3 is TGTGCCAGCAGCTTAGAGGATAGCTTGTTTTTT. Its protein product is CASSLEDSLFF.

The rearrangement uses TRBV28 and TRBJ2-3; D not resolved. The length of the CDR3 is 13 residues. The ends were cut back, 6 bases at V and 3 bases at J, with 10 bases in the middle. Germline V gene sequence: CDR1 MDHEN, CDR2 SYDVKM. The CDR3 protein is CASSLPETDTQYF. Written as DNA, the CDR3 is TGTGCCAGCAGCCTCCCAGAAACAGATACGCAGTATTTT.

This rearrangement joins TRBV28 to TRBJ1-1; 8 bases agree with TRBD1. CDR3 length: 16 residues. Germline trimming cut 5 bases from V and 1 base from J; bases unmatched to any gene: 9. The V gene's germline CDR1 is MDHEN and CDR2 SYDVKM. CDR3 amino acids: CASSPLRGQGNTEAFF. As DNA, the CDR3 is TGTGCCAGCAGTCCCCTCAGGGGGCAAGGGAACACTGAAGCTTTCTTT. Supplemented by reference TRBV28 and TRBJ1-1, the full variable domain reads DVKVTQSSRYLVKRTGEKVFLECVQDMDHENMFWYRQDPGLGLRLIYFSYDVKMKEKGDIPEGYSVSREKKERFSLILESASTNQTSMYLCASSPLRGQGNTEAFFGQGTRLTVV.

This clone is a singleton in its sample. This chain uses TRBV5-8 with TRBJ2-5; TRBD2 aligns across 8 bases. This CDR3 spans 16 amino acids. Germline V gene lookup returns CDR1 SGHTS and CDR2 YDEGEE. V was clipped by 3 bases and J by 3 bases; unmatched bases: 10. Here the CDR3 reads CASSSGGLAYKETQYF. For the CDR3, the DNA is TGTGCCAGCAGCTCGGGGGGGCTAGCTTATAAAGAGACCCAGTACTTC.

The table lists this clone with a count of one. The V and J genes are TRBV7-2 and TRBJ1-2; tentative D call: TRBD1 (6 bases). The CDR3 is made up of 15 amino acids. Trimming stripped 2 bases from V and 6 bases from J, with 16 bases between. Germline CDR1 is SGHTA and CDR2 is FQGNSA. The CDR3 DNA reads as TGTGCCAGCAGCTTAAATGGGGGGCAGGGGCATGGCTACACCTTC. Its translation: CASSLNGGQGHGYTF. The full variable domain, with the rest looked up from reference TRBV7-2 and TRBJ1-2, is GAGVSQSPSNKVTEKGKDVELRCDPISGHTALYWYRQSLGQGLEFLIYFQGNSAPDKSGLPSDRFSAERTGGSVSTLTIQRTQQEDSAVYLCASSLNGGQGHGYTFGSGTRLTVV.

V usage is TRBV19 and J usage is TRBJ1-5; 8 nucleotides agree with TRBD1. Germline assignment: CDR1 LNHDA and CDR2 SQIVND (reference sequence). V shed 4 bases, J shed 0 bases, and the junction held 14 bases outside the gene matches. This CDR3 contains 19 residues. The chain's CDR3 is CASSTPHDRGGHSNQPQHF. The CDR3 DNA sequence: TGTGCCAGTAGTACCCCCCATGACAGGGGAGGTCATAGCAATCAGCCCCAGCATTTT.

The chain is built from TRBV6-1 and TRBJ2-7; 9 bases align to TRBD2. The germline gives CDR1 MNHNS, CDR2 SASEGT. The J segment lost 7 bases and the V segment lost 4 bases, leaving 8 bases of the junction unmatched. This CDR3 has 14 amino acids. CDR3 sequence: CASSGLAGVVEQYF. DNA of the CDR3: TGTGCCAGCAGTGGATTAGCGGGAGTGGTTGAGCAGTACTTC.

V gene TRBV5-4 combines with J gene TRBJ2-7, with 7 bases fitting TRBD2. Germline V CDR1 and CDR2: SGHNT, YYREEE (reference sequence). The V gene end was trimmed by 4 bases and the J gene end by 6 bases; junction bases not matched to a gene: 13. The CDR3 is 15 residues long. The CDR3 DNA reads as TGTGCCAGCAGCCCGGTGGGGGGGAGGGCCACCGAGCAGTACTTC. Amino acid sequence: CASSPVGGRATEQYF.

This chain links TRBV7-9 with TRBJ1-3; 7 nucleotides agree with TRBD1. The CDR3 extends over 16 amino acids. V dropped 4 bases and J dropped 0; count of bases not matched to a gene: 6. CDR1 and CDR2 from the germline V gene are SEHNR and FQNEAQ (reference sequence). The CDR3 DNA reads TGTGCCAGCAGCTCCACACAGGGGAGCTCTGGAAACACCATATATTTT. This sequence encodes CASSSTQGSSGNTIYF.

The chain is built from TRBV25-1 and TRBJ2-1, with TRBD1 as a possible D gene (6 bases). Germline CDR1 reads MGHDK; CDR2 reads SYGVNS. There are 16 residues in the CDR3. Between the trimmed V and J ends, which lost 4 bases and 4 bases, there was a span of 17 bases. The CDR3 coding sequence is TGTGCCAGCAGTGGCCACCGAGCGGACAGATACAATGAGCAGTTCTTC. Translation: CASSGHRADRYNEQFF.

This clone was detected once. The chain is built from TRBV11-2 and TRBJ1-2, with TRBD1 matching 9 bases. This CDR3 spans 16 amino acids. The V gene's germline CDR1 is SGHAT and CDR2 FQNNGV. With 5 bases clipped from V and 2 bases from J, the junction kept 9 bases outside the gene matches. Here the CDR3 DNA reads TGTGCCAGCAGCCGTCAACAGGGGGCTTTCAACTATGGCTACACCTTC. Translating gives CASSRQQGAFNYGYTF.

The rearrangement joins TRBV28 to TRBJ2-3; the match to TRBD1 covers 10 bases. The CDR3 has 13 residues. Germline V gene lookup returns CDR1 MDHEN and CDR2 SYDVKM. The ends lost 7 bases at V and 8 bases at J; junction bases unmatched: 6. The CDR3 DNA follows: TGTGCCAGCACGGGACAGGGGAGTTCTACGCAGTATTTT. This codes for CASTGQGSSTQYF.

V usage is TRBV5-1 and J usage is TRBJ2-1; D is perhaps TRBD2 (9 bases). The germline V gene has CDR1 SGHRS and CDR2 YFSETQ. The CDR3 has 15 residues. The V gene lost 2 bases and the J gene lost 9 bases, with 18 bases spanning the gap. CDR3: CASSFAASGTGEQFF. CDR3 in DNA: TGCGCCAGCAGCTTCGCGGCTAGCGGGACAGGTGAGCAGTTCTTC.

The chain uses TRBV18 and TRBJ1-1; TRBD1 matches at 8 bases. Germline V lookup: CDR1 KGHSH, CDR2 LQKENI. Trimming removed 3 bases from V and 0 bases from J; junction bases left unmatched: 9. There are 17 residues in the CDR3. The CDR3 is CASSPGPGTGLNTEAFF. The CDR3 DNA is TGTGCCAGCTCACCTGGTCCCGGGACAGGTTTGAACACTGAAGCTTTCTTT.

The CDR3, as DNA: TGTGCCAGCTCACCACCATCCGGGGCTGGGGAAAAACTGTTTTTT. Translating gives CASSPPSGAGEKLFF. The gene calls are TRBV18 and TRBJ1-4; a possible D gene is TRBD1 (5 bases). Germline assignment: CDR1 KGHSH and CDR2 LQKENI. CDR3 size: 15 residues. V shed 0 bases and J shed 8 bases, with 13 bases lying between them.

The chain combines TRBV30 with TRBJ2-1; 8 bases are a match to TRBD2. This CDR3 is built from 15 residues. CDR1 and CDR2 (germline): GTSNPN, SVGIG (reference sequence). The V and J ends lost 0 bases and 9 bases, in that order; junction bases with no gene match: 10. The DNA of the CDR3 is TGTGCCTGGAGTGTAATAGGGACTAGTAATGGTGAGCAGTTCTTC. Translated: CAWSVIGTSNGEQFF.

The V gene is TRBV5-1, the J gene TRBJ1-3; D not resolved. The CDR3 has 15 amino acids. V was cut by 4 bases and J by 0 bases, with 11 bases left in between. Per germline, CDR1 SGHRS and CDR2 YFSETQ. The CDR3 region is CASSPVIGSGNTIYF. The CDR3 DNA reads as TGCGCCAGCAGCCCCGTCATAGGCTCTGGAAACACCATATATTTT.

The CDR3 DNA is TGTGCCAGCAGAAGGACAGGGATAACCTACGAGCAGTACTTC. Its protein product is CASRRTGITYEQYF. The rearrangement uses TRBV6-1 and TRBJ2-7; 8 bases fit TRBD1. With V trimmed by 6 bases and J by 2 bases, 6 bases remained unmatched. Germline V lookup: CDR1 MNHNS, CDR2 SASEGT. CDR3 size: 14 residues.

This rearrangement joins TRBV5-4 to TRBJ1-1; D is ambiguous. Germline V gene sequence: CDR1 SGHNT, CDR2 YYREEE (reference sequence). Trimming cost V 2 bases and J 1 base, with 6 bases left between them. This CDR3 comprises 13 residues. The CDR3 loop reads CASSFGRNTEAFF. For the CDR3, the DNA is TGTGCCAGCAGCTTCGGACGGAACACTGAAGCTTTCTTT. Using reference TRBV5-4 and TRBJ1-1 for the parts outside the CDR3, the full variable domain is ETGVTQSPTHLIKTRGQQVTLRCSSQSGHNTVSWYQQALGQGPQFIFQYYREEENGRGNFPPRFSGLQFPNYSSELNVNALELDDSALYLCASSFGRNTEAFFGQGTRLTVV.

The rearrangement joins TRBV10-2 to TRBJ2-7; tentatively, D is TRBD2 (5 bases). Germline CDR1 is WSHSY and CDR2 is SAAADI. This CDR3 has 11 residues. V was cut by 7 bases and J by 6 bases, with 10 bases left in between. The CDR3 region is CASTLGGEQYF. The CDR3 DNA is TGCGCCAGCACCCTAGGAGGCGAGCAGTACTTC.

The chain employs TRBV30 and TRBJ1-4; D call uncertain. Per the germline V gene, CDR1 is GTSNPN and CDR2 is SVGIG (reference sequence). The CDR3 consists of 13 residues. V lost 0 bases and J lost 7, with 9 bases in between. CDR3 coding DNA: TGTGCCTGGAGTGTAAGTTGGAGTGAAAAACTGTTTTTT. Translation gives CAWSVSWSEKLFF.

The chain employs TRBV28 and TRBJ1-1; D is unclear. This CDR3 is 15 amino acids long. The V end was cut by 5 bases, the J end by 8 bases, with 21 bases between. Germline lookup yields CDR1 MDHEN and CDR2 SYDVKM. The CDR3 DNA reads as TGTGCCAGCAGTATTCGTAGAGGTTACCAACGAGAAGCTTTCTTT. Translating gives CASSIRRGYQREAFF.

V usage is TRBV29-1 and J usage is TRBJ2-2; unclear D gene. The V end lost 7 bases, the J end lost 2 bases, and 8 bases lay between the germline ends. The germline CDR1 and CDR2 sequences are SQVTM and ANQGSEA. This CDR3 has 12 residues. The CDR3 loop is CSALINTGELFF. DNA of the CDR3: TGCAGCGCCCTGATTAACACCGGGGAGCTGTTTTTT.

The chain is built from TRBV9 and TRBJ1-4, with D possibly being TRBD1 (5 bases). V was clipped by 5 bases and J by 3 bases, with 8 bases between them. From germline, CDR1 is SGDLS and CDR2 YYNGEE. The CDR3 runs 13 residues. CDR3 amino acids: CASRGASNEKLFF. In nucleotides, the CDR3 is TGTGCCAGCAGAGGGGCCTCTAATGAAAAACTGTTTTTT.

CDR3 DNA: TGTGCCACCAGTGGCGGGCTAGCGGGTACAGATACGCAGTATTTT. It encodes CATSGGLAGTDTQYF. This chain connects TRBV15 to TRBJ2-3; 8 bases fit TRBD2. The CDR3 loop spans 15 amino acids. J lost 3 bases, V lost 6 bases, and 8 bases had no gene match. Looked up from germline, CDR1 is LNHNV and CDR2 is YYDKDF (reference sequence).

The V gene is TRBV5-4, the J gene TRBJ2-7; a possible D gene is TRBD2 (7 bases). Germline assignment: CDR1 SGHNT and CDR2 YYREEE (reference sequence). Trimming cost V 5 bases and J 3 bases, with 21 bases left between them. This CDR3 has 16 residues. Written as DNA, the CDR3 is TGTGCCAGCAGGTGGGACTACAGGGTTCCGCTCTACGAGCAGTACTTC. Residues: CASRWDYRVPLYEQYF.